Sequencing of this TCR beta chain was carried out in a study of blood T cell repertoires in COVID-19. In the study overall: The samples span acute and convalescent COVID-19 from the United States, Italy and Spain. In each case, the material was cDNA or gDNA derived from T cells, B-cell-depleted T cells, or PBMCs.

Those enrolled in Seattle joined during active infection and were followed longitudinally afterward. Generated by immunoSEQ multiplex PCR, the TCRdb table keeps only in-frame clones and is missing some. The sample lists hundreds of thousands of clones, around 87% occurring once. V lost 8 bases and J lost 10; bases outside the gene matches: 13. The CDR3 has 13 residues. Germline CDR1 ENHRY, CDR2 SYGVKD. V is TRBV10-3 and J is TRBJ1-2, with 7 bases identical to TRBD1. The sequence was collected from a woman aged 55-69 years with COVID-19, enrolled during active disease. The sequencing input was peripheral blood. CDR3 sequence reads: CAIQGVGDEVYTF. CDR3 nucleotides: TGTGCCATCCAGGGGGTTGGGGACGAGGTCTACACCTTC.